One T cell receptor (beta chain) is described in this entry. This clone appeared a few times. The antigen it binds to is not known. The input lacks base qualities; no much larger clone sits a single base away. TCRbeta rearrangements were sequenced from genomic DNA using the immunoSEQ assay at survey resolution. Under the source paper's analysis protocol: In the TCR sequencing data, the smallest productive clonotype frequency that could be detected was 2.59 x 10-5. Only productive TCRbeta rearrangements, defined as complete and in-frame sequences, were included in the analyses. The clonality of each sample was calculated as Simpson clonality in the immunoSEQ Analyzer version 3.0. Based on frequency, clones were grouped as very rare, small, medium, large (1-20%) or hyperexpanded (>20%). Generation probabilities were estimated with OLGA 1.2.3, V-gene circos plots were generated with VDJtools, specificities were searched for in VDJdb, and CDR3 motifs were identified with GLIPH. TCRdb obtained this table from immuneACCESS and retained in-frame rearrangements with V and J assigned. These tables miss some clones; where compared with another copy, unresolved V genes account for less than half of the shortfall, and the remainder is unexplained. V and J calls and clone size come straight from that table; D and trimming were deduced from the DNA. This sample gives about 48,000 clones in total; roughly 72% of them show up just once. 1.5% to 1.7% of the sample belongs to the ten largest clones.

This entry comes from a study of STAT5B mutations in CD4+ large granular lymphocyte leukemia (dated by TCRdb to 2021 to 2024). Broadly, across the study: Among the healthy controls, the CDR3 'QG' motif was associated with a particular HLA allele. TCRbeta repertoires of CD4+ T-cell large granular lymphocyte leukemia patients were compared with those of healthy blood donors. The purity of purified fractions was confirmed by flow cytometry on FACSCanto II or FACSVerse to exceed 95% among lymphocytes.

The healthy control group was made up of 37 blood donors, and the Finnish Red Cross blood service supplied their buffy coats. All TCR-sequenced material derived from peripheral blood: patient blood samples and healthy donor buffy coats. Ficoll-Hypaque gradient centrifugation was used to isolate peripheral blood mononuclear cells. Magnetic purification was used to isolate CD4+ cells from the buffy coats of the healthy controls. Genomic DNA was extracted using the Gentra Puregene Cell and Tissue kit, and a Qubit 2.0 fluorometer was used to quantify it. Summary of the overall study and its limitations: Greater clonality appeared to be present in CD4-sorted patient repertoires than in healthy CD4+ repertoires, and the difference was retained after the putative leukemic clones were removed. Data were not HLA-matched; higher clonality in CD4+ versus CD8+ T-LGLL could reflect the relatively small sample size. The main leukemic clonotypes were found to be private to each patient, although around 24% of the main leukemic clonotypes were detected at low frequency in the non-leukemic repertoires of other patients.

The sequenced sample was CD4+ T cells from blood buffy coats. The receptor was derived from a human donor in good health.

The CDR3 region has the sequence CASSPRTGGVETQYF. The DNA reads TGTGCCAGCAGCCCAAGGACAGGGGGAGTGGAGACCCAGTACTTC. This sequence uses TRBV7-9 and TRBJ2-5; a stretch of 10 junction bases matches TRBD1. Trimming removed 5 bases from V and 5 bases from J; the gene matches leave 8 bases unexplained. CDR1 SEHNR and CDR2 FQNEAQ were looked up in the germline V gene (reference sequence). The CDR3 numbers 15 residues from cysteine through phenylalanine. Only CDR3 DNA is held: 45 bases, read in frame from base 1. Supplemented by the reference TRBV7-9 and TRBJ2-5 proteins around the CDR3, the complete variable domain is DTGVSQNPRHKITKRGQNVTFRCDPISEHNRLYWYRQTLGQGPEFLTYFQNEAQLEKSRLLSDRFSAERPKGSFSTLEIQRTEQGDSAMYLCASSPRTGGVETQYFGPGTRLLVL.